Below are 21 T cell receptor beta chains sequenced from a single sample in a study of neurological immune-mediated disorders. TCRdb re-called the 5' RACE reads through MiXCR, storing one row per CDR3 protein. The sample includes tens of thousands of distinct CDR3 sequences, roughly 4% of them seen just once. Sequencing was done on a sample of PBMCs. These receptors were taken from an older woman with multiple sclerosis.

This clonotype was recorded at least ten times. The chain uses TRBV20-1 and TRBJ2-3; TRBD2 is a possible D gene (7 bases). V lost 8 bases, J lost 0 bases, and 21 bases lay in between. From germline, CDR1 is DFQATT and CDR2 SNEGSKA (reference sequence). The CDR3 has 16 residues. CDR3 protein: CSTERSGGPSTDTQYF. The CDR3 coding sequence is TGCAGTACTGAAAGGTCGGGGGGCCCCAGCACAGATACGCAGTATTTT.

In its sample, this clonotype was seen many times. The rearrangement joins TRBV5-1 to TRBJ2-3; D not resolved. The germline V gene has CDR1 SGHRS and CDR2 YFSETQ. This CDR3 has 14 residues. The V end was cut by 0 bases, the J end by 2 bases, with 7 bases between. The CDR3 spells CASSLGGITDTQYF. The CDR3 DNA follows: TGCGCCAGCAGCTTGGGAGGCATCACAGATACGCAGTATTTT. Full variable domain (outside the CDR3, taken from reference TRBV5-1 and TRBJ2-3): KAGVTQTPRYLIKTRGQQVTLSCSPISGHRSVSWYQQTPGQGLQFLFEYFSETQRNKGNFPGRFSGRQFSNSRSEMNVSTLELGDSALYLCASSLGGITDTQYFGPGTRLTVL.

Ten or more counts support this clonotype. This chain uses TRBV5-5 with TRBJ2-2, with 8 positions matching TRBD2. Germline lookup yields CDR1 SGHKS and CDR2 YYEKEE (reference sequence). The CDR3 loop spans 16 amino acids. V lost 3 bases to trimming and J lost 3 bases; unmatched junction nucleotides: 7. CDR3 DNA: TGTGCCAGCAGCTACAGCGGGAGAAGGGACACCGGGGAGCTGTTTTTT. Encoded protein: CASSYSGRRDTGELFF.

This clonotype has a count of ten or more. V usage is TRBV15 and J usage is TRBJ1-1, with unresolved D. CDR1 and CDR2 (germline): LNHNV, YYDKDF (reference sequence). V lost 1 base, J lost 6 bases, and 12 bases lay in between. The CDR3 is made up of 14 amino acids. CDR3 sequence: CATSRALPLAEAFF. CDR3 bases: TGTGCCACCAGCAGAGCCCTCCCGTTGGCTGAAGCTTTCTTT.

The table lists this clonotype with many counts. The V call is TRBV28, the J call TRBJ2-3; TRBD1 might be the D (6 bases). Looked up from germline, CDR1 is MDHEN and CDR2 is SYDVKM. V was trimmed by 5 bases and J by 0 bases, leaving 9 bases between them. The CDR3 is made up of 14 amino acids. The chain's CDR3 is CASSRGSSTDTQYF. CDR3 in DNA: TGTGCCAGCAGTAGGGGGTCGAGCACAGATACGCAGTATTTT.

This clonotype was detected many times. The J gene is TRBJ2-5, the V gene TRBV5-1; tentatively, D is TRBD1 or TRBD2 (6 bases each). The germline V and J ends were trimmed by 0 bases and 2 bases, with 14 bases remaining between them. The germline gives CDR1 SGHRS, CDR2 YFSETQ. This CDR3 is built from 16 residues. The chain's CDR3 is CASSLGPGATQETQYF. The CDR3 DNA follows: TGCGCCAGCAGCTTGGGTCCGGGGGCGACACAAGAGACCCAGTACTTC.

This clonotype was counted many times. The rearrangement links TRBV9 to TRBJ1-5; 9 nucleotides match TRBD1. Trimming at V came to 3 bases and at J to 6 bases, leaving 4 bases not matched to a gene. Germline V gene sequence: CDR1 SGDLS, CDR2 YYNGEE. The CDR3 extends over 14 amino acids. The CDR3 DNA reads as TGTGCCAGCAGCGCAACAGGGGGCGGTCAGCCCCAGCATTTT. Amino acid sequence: CASSATGGGQPQHF.

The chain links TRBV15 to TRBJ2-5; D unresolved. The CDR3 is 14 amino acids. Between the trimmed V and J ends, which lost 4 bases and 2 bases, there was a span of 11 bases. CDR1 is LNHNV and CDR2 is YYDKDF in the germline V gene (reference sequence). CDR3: CATSTSGDQETQYF. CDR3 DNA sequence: TGTGCCACCAGCACCTCCGGCGATCAAGAGACCCAGTACTTC.

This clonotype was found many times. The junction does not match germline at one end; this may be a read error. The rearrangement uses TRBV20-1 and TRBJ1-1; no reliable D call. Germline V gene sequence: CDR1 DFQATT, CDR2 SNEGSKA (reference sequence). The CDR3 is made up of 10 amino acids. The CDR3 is CSARPWAGWF. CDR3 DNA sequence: TGCAGTGCTAGACCTTGGGCCGGCTGGTTT.

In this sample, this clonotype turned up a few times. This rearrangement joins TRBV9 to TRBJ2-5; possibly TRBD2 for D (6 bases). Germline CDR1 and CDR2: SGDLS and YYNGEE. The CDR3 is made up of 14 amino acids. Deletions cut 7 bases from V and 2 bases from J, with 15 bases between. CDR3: CASGNAGLQETQYF. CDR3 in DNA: TGTGCCAGCGGGAACGCGGGACTGCAAGAGACCCAGTACTTC.

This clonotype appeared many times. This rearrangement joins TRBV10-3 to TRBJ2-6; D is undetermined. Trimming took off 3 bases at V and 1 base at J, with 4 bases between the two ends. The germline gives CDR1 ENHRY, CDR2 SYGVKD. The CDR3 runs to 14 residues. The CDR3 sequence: CAISEVSGANVLTF. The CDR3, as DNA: TGTGCCATCAGTGAAGTATCTGGGGCCAACGTCCTGACTTTC.

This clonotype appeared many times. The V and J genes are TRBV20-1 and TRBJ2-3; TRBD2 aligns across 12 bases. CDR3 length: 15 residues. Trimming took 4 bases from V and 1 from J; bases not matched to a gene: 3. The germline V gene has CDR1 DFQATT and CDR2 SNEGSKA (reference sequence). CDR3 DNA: TGCAGTGCTACTAGCGGGGGGGCCGGCACAGATACGCAGTATTTT. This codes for CSATSGGAGTDTQYF.

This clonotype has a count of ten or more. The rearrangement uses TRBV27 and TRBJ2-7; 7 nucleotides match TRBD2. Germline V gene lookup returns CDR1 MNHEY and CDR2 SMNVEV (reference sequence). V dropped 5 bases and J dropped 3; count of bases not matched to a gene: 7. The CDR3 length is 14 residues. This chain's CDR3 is CASSLTSAYYEQYF. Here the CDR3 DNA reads TGTGCCAGCAGTCTAACTAGCGCCTACTACGAGCAGTACTTC.

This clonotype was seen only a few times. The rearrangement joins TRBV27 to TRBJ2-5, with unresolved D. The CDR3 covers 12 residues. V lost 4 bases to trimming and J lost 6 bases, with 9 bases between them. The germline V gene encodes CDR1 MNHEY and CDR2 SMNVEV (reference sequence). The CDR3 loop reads CASSSPGKTQYF. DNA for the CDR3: TGTGCCAGCAGTTCGCCTGGGAAGACCCAGTACTTC.

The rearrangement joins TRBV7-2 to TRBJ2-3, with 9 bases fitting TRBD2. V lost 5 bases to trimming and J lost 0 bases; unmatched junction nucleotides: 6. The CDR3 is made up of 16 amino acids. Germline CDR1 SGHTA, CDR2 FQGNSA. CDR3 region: CASSLQSGRSTDTQYF. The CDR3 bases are TGTGCCAGCAGCCTTCAGAGCGGGAGGAGCACAGATACGCAGTATTTT.

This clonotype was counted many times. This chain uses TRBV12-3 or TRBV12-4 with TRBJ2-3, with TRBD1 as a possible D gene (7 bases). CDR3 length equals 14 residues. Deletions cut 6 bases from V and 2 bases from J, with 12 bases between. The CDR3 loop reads CASSQGGSTDTQYF. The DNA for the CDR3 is TGTGCCAGCAGCCAGGGGGGATCCACAGATACGCAGTATTTT.

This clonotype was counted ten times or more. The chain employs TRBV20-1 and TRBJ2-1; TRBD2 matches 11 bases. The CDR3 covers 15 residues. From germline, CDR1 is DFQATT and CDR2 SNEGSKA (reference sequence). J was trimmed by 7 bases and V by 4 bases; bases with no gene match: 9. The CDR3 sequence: CSAIVSGGAGNEQFF. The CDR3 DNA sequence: TGCAGTGCTATCGTTAGCGGGGGGGCGGGGAATGAGCAGTTCTTC.

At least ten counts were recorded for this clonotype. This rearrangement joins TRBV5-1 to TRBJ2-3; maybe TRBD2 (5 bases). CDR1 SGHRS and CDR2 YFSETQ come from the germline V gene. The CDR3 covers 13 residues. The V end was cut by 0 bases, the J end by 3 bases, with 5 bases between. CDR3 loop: CASSLGRTDTQYF. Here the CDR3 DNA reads TGCGCCAGCAGCTTGGGGAGGACAGATACGCAGTATTTT.

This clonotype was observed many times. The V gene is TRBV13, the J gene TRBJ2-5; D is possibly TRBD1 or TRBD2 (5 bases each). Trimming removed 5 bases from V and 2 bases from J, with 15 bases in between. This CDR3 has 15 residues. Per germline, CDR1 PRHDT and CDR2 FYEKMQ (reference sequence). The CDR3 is CASSINRGLQETQYF. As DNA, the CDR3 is TGTGCCAGCAGCATAAACCGGGGCCTACAAGAGACCCAGTACTTC.

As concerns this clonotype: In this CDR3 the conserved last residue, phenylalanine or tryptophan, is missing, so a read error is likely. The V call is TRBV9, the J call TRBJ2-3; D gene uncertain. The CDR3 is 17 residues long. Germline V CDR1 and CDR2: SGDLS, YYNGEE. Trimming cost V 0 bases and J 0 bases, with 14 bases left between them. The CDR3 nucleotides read TGTGCCAGCAGCGTAGCTACTGGCGCCCTTAGCACAGATACGCAGTATATT. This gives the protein CASSVATGALSTDTQYI.

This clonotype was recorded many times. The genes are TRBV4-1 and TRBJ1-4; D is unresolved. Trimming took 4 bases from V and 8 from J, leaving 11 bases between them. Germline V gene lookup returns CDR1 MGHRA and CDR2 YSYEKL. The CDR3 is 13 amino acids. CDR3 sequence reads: CASSLELWEKLFF. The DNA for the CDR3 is TGCGCCAGCAGCCTTGAACTTTGGGAAAAACTGTTTTTT.